This paragraph reports one T cell receptor beta chain. The antigen is undetermined. This sample stems from a study of blood T cells in healthy people across ages. Study results and caveats: Estimates drawn from one million T cells were deemed to understate diversity.

Next came a second PCR, run for about 6 to 11 cycles, which used a sample-barcoded 5' primer along with a J-beta primer mix. TCRdb re-called the 5' RACE reads through MiXCR, storing one row per CDR3 protein. The top ten hold approximately 4.1% of the sample, which has 1.4 million or so distinct CDR3 sequences, 35% to 45% seen once. The material sequenced was blood. This TCR derives from a young woman in good health.

The CDR3 DNA sequence: TGTGCCAGCAGGGCCGGACGAGCGGTCACAGATACGCAGTATTTT. Its translation is CASRAGRAVTDTQYF. The chain employs TRBV14 and TRBJ2-3; tentatively, D is TRBD2 (5 bases). CDR1 and CDR2 (germline): SGHDN, FVKESK. Trimming took off 6 bases at V and 2 bases at J, with 15 bases between the two ends. The CDR3 extends over 15 amino acids.